One sample yielded the 20 T cell receptor beta chains listed below, sequenced in a study of blood T cell repertoires in COVID-19. Profiled with immunoSEQ multiplex PCR; TCRdb holds only in-frame clones, not every one. The sample consists of 25,000 to 35,000 clones, roughly 85% of them appearing once. The specimen sequenced was peripheral blood. Receptors were obtained from a human donor in a cohort sampled during active COVID-19.

For the CDR3, the DNA is TGTGCCTGGAGTGTAACGGGATGGGGACAGGGCAATCAGCCCCAGCATTTT. Amino acids: CAWSVTGWGQGNQPQHF. J is TRBJ1-5 and V is TRBV30; 8 bases fit TRBD1. Germline values: CDR1 GTSNPN, CDR2 SVGIG (reference sequence). The CDR3 consists of 17 residues. The ends lost 0 bases at V and 2 bases at J; junction bases unmatched: 9.

This clone is a singleton in its sample. This chain joins TRBV5-5 and TRBJ1-5; a weak D match, TRBD1 (5 bases). The CDR3 sequence is 17 residues long. Germline loops: CDR1 SGHKS, CDR2 YYEKEE (reference sequence). Trimming removed 0 bases at V and 0 bases at J, with 13 bases between. This CDR3 is CASSLAGGVYSNQPQHF. Here the CDR3 DNA reads TGTGCCAGCAGCTTGGCCGGGGGGGTTTATAGCAATCAGCCCCAGCATTTT. Together with reference TRBV5-5 and TRBJ1-5, the CDR3 gives the full variable domain: DAGVTQSPTHLIKTRGQQVTLRCSPISGHKSVSWYQQVLGQGPQFIFQYYEKEERGRGNFPDRFSARQFPNYSSELNVNALLLGDSALYLCASSLAGGVYSNQPQHFGDGTRLSIL.

The V gene is TRBV6-2 or TRBV6-3, the J gene TRBJ2-5; TRBD2 matches at 7 bases. Germline values: CDR1 MNHEY, CDR2 SVGEGT. The V and J ends lost 0 bases and 4 bases, in that order; junction bases with no gene match: 5. The CDR3 runs to 15 residues. The CDR3 nucleotides are TGTGCCAGCAGTTACTCTGGGGGGAGGGGAGAGACCCAGTACTTC. Its translation is CASSYSGGRGETQYF.

This chain joins TRBV6-5 and TRBJ1-2; D is perhaps TRBD1 (5 bases). Trimming took 4 bases from V and 4 from J, leaving 16 bases between them. The CDR3 consists of 15 residues. The germline V gene has CDR1 MNHEY and CDR2 SVGAGI. CDR3 in DNA: TGTGCCAGCAGTTTCGCCCGACAGCCTGGCTATGGCTACACCTTC. It codes for CASSFARQPGYGYTF.

The J gene is TRBJ2-3, the V gene TRBV9, with a weak D call TRBD2 (6 bases). Trimming took 2 bases from V and 12 from J, leaving 16 bases between them. The CDR3 is 13 residues long. The germline gives CDR1 SGDLS, CDR2 YYNGEE. In DNA, the CDR3 is TGTGCCAGCAGCGTGGAGCTCGGGACTCTCCAGTATTTT. Encoded protein: CASSVELGTLQYF. Drawing the rest from reference TRBV9 and TRBJ2-3, the complete variable domain is DSGVTQTPKHLITATGQRVTLRCSPRSGDLSVYWYQQSLDQGLQFLIQYYNGEERAKGNILERFSAQQFPDLHSELNLSSLELGDSALYFCASSVELGTLQYFGPGTRLTVL.

This chain uses TRBV28 with TRBJ2-2; weak D call: TRBD2 (6 bases). Germline-derived CDR1 and CDR2 are MDHEN and SYDVKM. The CDR3 spans 21 residues. V was trimmed by 4 bases and J by 0 bases, leaving 27 bases between them. Here the CDR3 reads CASSYISGWRETTTNTGELFF. CDR3 in DNA: TGTGCCAGCAGTTATATATCTGGATGGAGGGAGACCACTACGAACACCGGGGAGCTGTTTTTT.

This chain joins TRBV10-3 and TRBJ2-7; TRBD1 agrees at 9 bases. Germline V gene lookup returns CDR1 ENHRY and CDR2 SYGVKD. Trimming at V came to 4 bases and at J to 6 bases, leaving 7 bases not matched to a gene. There are 14 residues in the CDR3. The CDR3, as DNA: TGTGCCATCAGTGGTCCGGGACAGGGTTCCGAGCAGTACTTC. Translating it yields CAISGPGQGSEQYF.

The genes are TRBV11-2 and TRBJ2-3; D uncertain. Germline V lookup: CDR1 SGHAT, CDR2 FQNNGV. The CDR3 has 13 residues. Deletions cut 6 bases from V and 0 bases from J, with 7 bases between. This chain's CDR3 is CASRNQSTDTQYF. Here the CDR3 DNA reads TGTGCCAGCAGAAACCAGAGCACAGATACGCAGTATTTT.

This clone was picked up one time. The rearrangement joins TRBV7-2 to TRBJ2-3; the match to TRBD2 covers 8 bases. The CDR3 has 15 amino acids. CDR1 and CDR2 (germline): SGHTA, FQGNSA. J gave up 4 bases and V 1 base, and 4 bases lay outside the gene matches. The CDR3 DNA follows: TGTGCCAGCAGCTTAGGGGCGGGGGGTGCAGATACGCAGTATTTT. Translation: CASSLGAGGADTQYF.

In this sample, this clone turned up once. The rearrangement uses TRBV13 and TRBJ2-7; weak D call: TRBD2 (6 bases). Germline CDR1 and CDR2: PRHDT and FYEKMQ (reference sequence). Trimming removed 3 bases from V and 3 bases from J, with 15 bases in between. The CDR3 extends over 15 amino acids. CDR3 region: CASSFYMAGSYEQYF. In DNA form, the CDR3 reads TGTGCCAGCAGCTTCTATATGGCGGGGAGCTACGAGCAGTACTTC.

The V call is TRBV7-2, the J call TRBJ1-5, with no clear D. V was cut by 4 bases and J by 6 bases, with 13 bases left in between. From germline, CDR1 is SGHTA and CDR2 FQGNSA. The CDR3 is 14 residues long. The CDR3 is CASSYTKGGQPQHF. CDR3 nucleotide sequence: TGTGCCAGCAGCTATACGAAGGGAGGTCAGCCCCAGCATTTT. Drawing the rest from reference TRBV7-2 and TRBJ1-5, the complete variable domain is GAGVSQSPSNKVTEKGKDVELRCDPISGHTALYWYRQSLGQGLEFLIYFQGNSAPDKSGLPSDRFSAERTGGSVSTLTIQRTQQEDSAVYLCASSYTKGGQPQHFGDGTRLSIL.

This clone was observed a single time. The CDR3 protein is CASSQLRQDIVYNEQFF. CDR3 in DNA: TGCGCCAGCAGCCAACTTCGACAGGATATTGTCTACAATGAGCAGTTCTTC. The V and J genes are TRBV4-3 and TRBJ2-1, with D possibly TRBD1 on 6 matching bases. CDR1 LGHNA and CDR2 YSLEER come from the germline V gene. The CDR3 has 17 amino acids. V was trimmed by 2 bases and J by 3 bases, leaving 17 bases between them.

The chain recombines TRBV7-3 with TRBJ2-1; TRBD2 might be the D (6 bases). The CDR3 is 15 amino acids. Germline CDR1 and CDR2: SGHTA and FQGTGA. Deletions cut 4 bases from V and 10 bases from J, with 20 bases between. CDR3 loop: CASSWRDPARGEQFF. In DNA, the CDR3 is TGTGCCAGCAGCTGGAGGGACCCCGCGAGGGGCGAGCAGTTCTTC.

The V gene is TRBV2, the J gene TRBJ1-1, with D tentatively TRBD1 (6 bases). Germline lookup yields CDR1 SNHLY and CDR2 FYNNEI. V was cut by 5 bases and J by 5 bases, with 15 bases left in between. The CDR3 loop spans 14 amino acids. This chain's CDR3 is CASSRNRDGTEAFF. CDR3 DNA: TGTGCCAGCAGTCGCAACAGGGACGGGACTGAAGCTTTCTTT.

The rearrangement links TRBV9 to TRBJ2-3; 7 bases map to TRBD1. Trimming cost V 3 bases and J 4 bases; bases outside gene matches: 14. This CDR3 has 17 amino acids. Germline assignment: CDR1 SGDLS and CDR2 YYNGEE. CDR3 sequence reads: CASSEGLTTGWADTQYF. CDR3 in DNA: TGTGCCAGCAGCGAGGGATTAACGACAGGGTGGGCAGATACGCAGTATTTT.

The rearrangement links TRBV18 to TRBJ2-7; 8 bases align to TRBD1. The CDR3 spans 14 residues. Germline V CDR1 and CDR2: KGHSH, LQKENI. The junction had 3 bases not matched to a gene; V was cut back by 4 bases and J by 1 base. This CDR3 reads CASSHGTGSYEQYF. CDR3 coding DNA: TGTGCCAGCTCACACGGGACAGGATCCTACGAGCAGTACTTC.

The chain employs TRBV7-2 and TRBJ2-7; TRBD1 matches 11 bases. The ends lost 3 bases at V and 6 bases at J; junction bases unmatched: 4. Germline CDR1 reads SGHTA; CDR2 reads FQGNSA. The CDR3 totals 14 residues. CDR3 loop: CASSLGGTGGEQYF. CDR3 bases: TGTGCCAGCAGCTTGGGGGGGACAGGGGGCGAGCAGTACTTC.

This clone was counted only a few times. The rearrangement uses TRBV7-9 and TRBJ2-2, with 10 bases aligning to TRBD2. Trimming took 4 bases from V and 4 from J; bases not matched to a gene: 9. Germline CDR1 and CDR2: SEHNR and FQNEAQ (reference sequence). This CDR3 comprises 17 residues. The chain's CDR3 is CASSSGRAGGFTGELFF. The DNA of the CDR3 is TGTGCCAGCAGCTCGGGGCGAGCGGGGGGGTTCACCGGGGAGCTGTTTTTT.

This chain uses TRBV6-5 with TRBJ2-7; D is possibly TRBD2 (6 bases). The CDR3 totals 16 residues. Between the trimmed V and J ends, which lost 1 base and 4 bases, there was a span of 17 bases. CDR1 and CDR2 (germline): MNHEY, SVGAGI. Here the CDR3 reads CASSYFSGTAPYEQYF. CDR3 sequence (DNA): TGTGCCAGCAGTTACTTTTCCGGGACTGCCCCTTACGAGCAGTACTTC.

The gene calls are TRBV6-5 and TRBJ2-2; D perhaps matches TRBD1 (8 bases). Germline V lookup: CDR1 MNHEY, CDR2 SVGAGI. The V and J ends lost 11 bases and 0 bases respectively, with 16 bases between them. This CDR3 has 15 residues. CDR3 loop: CAVHRGGANTGELFF. CDR3 DNA sequence: TGTGCCGTCCACAGGGGGGGGGCGAACACCGGGGAGCTGTTTTTT.